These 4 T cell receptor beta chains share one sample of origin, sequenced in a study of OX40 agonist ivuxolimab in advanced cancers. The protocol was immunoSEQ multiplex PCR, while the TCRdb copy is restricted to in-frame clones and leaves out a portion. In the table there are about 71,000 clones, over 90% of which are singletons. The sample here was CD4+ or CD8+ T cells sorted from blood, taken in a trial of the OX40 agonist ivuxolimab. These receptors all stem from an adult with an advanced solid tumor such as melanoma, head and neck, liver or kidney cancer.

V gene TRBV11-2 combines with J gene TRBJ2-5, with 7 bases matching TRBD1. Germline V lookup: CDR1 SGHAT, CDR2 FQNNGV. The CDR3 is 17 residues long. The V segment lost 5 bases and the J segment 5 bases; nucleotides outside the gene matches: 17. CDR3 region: CASSHGTVGVFSETQYF. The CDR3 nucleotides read TGTGCCAGCAGCCATGGGACAGTGGGCGTATTTTCGGAGACCCAGTACTTC. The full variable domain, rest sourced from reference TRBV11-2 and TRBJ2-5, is EAGVAQSPRYKIIEKRQSVAFWCNPISGHATLYWYQQILGQGPKLLIQFQNNGVVDDSQLPKDRFSAERLKGVDSTLKIQPAKLEDSAVYLCASSHGTVGVFSETQYFGPGTRLLVL.

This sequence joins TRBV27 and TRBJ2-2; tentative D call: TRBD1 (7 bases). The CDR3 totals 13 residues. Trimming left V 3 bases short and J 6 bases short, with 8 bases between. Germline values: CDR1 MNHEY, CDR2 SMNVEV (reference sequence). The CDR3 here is CASSFRGAGELFF. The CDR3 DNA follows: TGTGCCAGCAGTTTCAGGGGGGCCGGGGAGCTGTTTTTT.

CDR3 protein: CASSLLKGGRAPIGEQFF. The CDR3, as DNA: TGTGCCAGCAGTTTATTAAAGGGCGGGAGGGCCCCCATCGGTGAGCAGTTCTTC. J is TRBJ2-1 and V is TRBV27, with 9 bases matching TRBD2. From germline, CDR1 is MNHEY and CDR2 SMNVEV (reference sequence). Unmatched junction bases numbered 16, after V lost 1 base and J lost 9 bases. The CDR3 runs 18 residues.

CDR3 DNA sequence: TGTGCCAGCAGTCCTACAGGGAATCGGCATGGCTACACCTTC. It translates to CASSPTGNRHGYTF. V usage is TRBV6-6 and J usage is TRBJ1-2; weak D call: TRBD1 (6 bases). The V end was cut by 5 bases, the J end by 6 bases, with 16 bases between. CDR1 and CDR2 from the germline V gene are MNHNY and SVGAGI (reference sequence). This CDR3 region has 14 residues.